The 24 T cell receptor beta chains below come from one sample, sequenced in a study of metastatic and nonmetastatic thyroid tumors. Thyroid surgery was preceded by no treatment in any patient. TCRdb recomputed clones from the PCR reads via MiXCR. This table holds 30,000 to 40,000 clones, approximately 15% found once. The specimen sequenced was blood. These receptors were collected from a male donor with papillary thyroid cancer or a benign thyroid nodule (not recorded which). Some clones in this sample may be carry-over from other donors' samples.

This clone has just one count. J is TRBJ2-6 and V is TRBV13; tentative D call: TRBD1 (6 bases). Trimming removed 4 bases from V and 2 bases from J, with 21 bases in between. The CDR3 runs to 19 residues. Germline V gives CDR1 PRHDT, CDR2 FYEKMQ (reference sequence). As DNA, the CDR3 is TGTGCCAGCAGCTCTCGGACAGCCAGCACCTCTACTGGGGCCAACGTCCTGACTTTC. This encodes CASSSRTASTSTGANVLTF.

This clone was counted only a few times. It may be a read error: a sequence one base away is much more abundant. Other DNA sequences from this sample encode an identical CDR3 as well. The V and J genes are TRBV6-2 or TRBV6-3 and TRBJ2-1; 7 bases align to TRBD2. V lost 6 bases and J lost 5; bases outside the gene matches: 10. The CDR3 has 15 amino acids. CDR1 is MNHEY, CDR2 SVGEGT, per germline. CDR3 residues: CASSLPGEGNNEQFF. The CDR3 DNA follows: TGTGCCAGCAGCCTACCGGGGGAGGGTAACAATGAGCAGTTCTTC.

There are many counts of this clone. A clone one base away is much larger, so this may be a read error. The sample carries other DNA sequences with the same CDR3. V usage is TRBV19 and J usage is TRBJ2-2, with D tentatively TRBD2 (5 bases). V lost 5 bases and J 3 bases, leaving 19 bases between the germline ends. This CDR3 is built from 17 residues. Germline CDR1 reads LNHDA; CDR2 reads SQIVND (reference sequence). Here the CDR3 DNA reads TGTGCCAGTAGTCCAAGAGGGAGAGGCCTTGACACCGGGGAGCTGTTTTTT. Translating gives CASSPRGRGLDTGELFF.

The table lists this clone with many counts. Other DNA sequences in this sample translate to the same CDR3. CDR3 DNA sequence: TGTGCCAGCAGTTACTCTGGACAGTCCTACGAGCAGTACTTC. It specifies CASSYSGQSYEQYF. V and J are TRBV6-5 and TRBJ2-7; weak D call: TRBD1 (6 bases). The CDR3 spans 14 residues. V lost 0 bases and J 1 base, leaving 7 bases between the germline ends. The germline CDR1 and CDR2 sequences are MNHEY and SVGAGI.

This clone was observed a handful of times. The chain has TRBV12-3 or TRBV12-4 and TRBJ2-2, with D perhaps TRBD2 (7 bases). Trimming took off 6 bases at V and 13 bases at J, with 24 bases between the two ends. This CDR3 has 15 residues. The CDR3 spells CASSTGGLYTGRLFF. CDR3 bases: TGTGCCAGCAGCACCGGGGGGCTTTATACCGGGCGGCTGTTTTTT.

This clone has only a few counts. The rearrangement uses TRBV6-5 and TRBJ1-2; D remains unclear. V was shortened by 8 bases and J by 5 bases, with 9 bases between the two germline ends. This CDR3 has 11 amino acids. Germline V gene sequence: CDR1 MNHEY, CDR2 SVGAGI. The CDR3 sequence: CASPDGYGYTF. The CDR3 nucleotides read TGTGCCAGCCCCGACGGATATGGCTACACCTTC.

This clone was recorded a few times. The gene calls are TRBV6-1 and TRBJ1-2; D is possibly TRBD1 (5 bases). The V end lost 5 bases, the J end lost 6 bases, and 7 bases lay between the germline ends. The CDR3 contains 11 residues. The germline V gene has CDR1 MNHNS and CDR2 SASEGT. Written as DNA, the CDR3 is TGTGCCAGCAGTCCAGGGAATGGCTACACCTTC. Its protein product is CASSPGNGYTF.

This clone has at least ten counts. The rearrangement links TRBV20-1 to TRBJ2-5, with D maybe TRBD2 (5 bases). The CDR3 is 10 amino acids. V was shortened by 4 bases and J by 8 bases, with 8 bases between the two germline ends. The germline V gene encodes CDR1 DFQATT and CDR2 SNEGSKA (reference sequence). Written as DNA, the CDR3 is TGCAGTGCTATACTAGTTACCCAGTACTTC. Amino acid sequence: CSAILVTQYF.

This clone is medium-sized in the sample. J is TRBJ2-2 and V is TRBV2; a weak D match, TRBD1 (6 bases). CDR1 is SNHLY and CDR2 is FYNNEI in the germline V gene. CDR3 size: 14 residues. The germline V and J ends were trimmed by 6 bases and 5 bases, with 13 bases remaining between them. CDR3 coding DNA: TGTGCCAGCAGCCTGCAGGGGAGAACCGGGGAGCTGTTTTTT. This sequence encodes CASSLQGRTGELFF.

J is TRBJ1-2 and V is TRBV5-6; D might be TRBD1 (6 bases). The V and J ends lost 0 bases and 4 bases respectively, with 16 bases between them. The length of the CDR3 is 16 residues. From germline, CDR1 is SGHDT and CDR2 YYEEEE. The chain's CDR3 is CASSLDNRETIYGYTF. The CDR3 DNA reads TGTGCCAGCAGCTTGGACAACAGGGAAACCATCTATGGCTACACCTTC.

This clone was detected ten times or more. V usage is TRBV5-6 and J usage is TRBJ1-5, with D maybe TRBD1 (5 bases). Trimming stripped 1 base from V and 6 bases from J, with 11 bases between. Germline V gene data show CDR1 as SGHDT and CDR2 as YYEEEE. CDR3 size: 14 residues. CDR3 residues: CASSLLGVGQPQHF. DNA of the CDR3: TGTGCCAGCAGCTTGTTAGGGGTGGGTCAGCCCCAGCATTTT. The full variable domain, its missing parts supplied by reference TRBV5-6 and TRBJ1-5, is DAGVTQSPTHLIKTRGQQVTLRCSPKSGHDTVSWYQQALGQGPQFIFQYYEEEERQRGNFPDRFSGHQFPNYSSELNVNALLLGDSALYLCASSLLGVGQPQHFGDGTRLSIL.

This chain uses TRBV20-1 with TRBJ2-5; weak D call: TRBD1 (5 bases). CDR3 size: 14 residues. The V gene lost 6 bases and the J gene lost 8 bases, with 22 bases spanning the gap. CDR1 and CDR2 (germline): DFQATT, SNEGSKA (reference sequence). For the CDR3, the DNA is TGCAGTGCCCCCCTGGGTGGGTCTGGGGCCACCCAGTACTTC. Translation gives CSAPLGGSGATQYF.

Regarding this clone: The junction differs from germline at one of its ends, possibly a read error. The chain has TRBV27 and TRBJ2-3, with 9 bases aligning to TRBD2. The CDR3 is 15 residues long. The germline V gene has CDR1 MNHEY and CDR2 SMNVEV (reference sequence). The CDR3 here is CSSSPSGMSTDTQYF. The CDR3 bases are TGTTCCAGCAGTCCTAGCGGGATGAGCACAGATACGCAATATTTT.

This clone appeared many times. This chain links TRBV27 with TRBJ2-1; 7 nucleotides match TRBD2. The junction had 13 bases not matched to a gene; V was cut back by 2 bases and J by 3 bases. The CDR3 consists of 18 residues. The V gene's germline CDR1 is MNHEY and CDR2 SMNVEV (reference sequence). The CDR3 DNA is TGTGCCAGCAGTTTAGCGGGAGAGGCCTATACTTACTACAATGAGCAGTTCTTC. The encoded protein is CASSLAGEAYTYYNEQFF.

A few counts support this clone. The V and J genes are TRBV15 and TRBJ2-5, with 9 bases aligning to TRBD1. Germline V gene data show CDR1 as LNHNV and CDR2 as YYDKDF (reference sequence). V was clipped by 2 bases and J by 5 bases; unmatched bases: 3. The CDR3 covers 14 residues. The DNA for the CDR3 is TGTGCCACCAGCAGAAACAGGGGGCTCGAGACCCAGTACTTC. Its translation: CATSRNRGLETQYF.

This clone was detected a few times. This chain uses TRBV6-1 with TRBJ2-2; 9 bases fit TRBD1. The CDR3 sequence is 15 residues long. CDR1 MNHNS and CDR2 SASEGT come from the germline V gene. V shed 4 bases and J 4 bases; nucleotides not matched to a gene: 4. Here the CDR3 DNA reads TGTGCCAGCAGTGGGACAGGGGATAGCACCGGGGAGCTGTTTTTT. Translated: CASSGTGDSTGELFF.

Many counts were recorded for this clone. The CDR3 here is CASTKGTVAYEQYF. The CDR3 DNA reads as TGTGCCAGCACAAAAGGGACGGTCGCCTACGAGCAGTACTTC. The V call is TRBV28, the J call TRBJ2-7, with D possibly called TRBD1 or TRBD2 (5 bases each). The CDR3 is 14 residues long. Germline V gene data show CDR1 as MDHEN and CDR2 as SYDVKM. V gave up 7 bases and J gave up 2 bases, with 15 bases separating them.

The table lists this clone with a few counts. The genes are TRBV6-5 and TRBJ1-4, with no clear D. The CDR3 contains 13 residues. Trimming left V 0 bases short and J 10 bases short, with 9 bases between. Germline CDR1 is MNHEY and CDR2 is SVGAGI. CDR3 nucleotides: TGTGCCAGCAGTTACTCGACCCCGAGAAAACTGTTTTTT. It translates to CASSYSTPRKLFF.

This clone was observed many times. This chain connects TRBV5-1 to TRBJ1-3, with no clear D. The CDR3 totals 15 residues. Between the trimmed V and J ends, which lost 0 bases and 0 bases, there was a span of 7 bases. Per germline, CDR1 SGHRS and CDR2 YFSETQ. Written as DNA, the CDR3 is TGCGCCAGCAGCTTGGAGGGCAACTCTGGAAACACCATATATTTT. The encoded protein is CASSLEGNSGNTIYF.

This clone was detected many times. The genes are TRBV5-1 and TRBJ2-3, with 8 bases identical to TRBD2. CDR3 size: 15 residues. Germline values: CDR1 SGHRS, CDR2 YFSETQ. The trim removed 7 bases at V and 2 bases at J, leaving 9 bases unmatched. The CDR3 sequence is CASAGGHPNTDTQYF. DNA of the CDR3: TGCGCCAGCGCGGGAGGCCACCCCAACACAGATACGCAGTATTTT.

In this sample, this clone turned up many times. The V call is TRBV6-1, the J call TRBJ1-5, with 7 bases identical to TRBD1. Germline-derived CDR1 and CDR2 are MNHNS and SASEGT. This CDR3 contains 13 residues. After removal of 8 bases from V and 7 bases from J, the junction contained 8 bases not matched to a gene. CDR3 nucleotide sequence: TGTGCCAGCTCTAAAGGGGGCGGCCAGCCCCAGCATTTT. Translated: CASSKGGGQPQHF.

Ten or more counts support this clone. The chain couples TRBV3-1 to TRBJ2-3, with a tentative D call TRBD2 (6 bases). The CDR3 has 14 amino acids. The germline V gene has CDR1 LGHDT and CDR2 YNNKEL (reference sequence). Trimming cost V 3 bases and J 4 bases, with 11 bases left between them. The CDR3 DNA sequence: TGTGCCAGCAGCCAGGGCGGGGAGTCAGATACGCAGTATTTT. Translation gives CASSQGGESDTQYF.

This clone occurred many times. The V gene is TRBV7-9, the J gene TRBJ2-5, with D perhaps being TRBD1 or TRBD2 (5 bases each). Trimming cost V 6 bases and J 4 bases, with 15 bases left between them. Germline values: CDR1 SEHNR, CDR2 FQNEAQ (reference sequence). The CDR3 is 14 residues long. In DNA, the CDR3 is TGTGCCAGCAGGGAAAGTGGGGGAAGAGAGACCCAGTACTTC. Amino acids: CASRESGGRETQYF. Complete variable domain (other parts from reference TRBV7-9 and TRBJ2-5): DTGVSQNPRHKITKRGQNVTFRCDPISEHNRLYWYRQTLGQGPEFLTYFQNEAQLEKSRLLSDRFSAERPKGSFSTLEIQRTEQGDSAMYLCASRESGGRETQYFGPGTRLLVL.

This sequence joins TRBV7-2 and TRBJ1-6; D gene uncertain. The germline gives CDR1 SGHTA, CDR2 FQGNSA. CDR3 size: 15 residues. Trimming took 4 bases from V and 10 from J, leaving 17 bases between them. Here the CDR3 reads CASSSQRASESPLHF. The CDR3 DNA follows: TGTGCCAGCAGCTCGCAAAGGGCTTCGGAATCACCCCTCCACTTT.